This passage covers 15 T cell receptor beta chains from one sample sequenced in a study of read filtering for tumor transcriptome and immune sequencing. From approximately 430 ng of RNA, a library with molecular barcoded alpha/delta and beta/gamma adaptors was made. Each CDR3 protein is one row after TCRdb ran MiXCR on the reads. The sample has under 150,000 distinct CDR3 sequences, about 13% seen once. The sequenced sample consisted of a population of CD138-negative cells sorted from bone marrow. All receptors derive from a donor at least 40 years old with multiple myeloma.

As for this clonotype: This clone may be a read error of a much larger clone one base away. The J gene is TRBJ2-7, the V gene TRBV5-6, with 8 bases fitting TRBD1. Germline lookup yields CDR1 SGHDT and CDR2 YYEEEE. CDR3 length: 13 amino acids. The DNA of the CDR3 is TGTGCCAGCAGCTGGGACAGGTCCTACGAGCAGCACTTC. Residues: CASSWDRSYEQHF.

This clonotype has a count of ten or more. CDR3 residues: CASSPGLLNTEAFF. CDR3 DNA sequence: TGTGCCAGCAGCCCGGGACTTTTAAACACTGAAGCTTTCTTT. This sequence joins TRBV7-9 and TRBJ1-1, with D possibly matching TRBD1 (5 bases). The V end lost 5 bases, the J end lost 2 bases, and 12 bases lay between the germline ends. The CDR3 runs to 14 residues. From germline, CDR1 is SEHNR and CDR2 FQNEAQ (reference sequence).

As concerns this clonotype: The junction shows a germline mismatch at one end, possibly a read error. The chain has TRBV7-2 and TRBJ2-5; TRBD2 aligns across 11 bases. CDR3 length equals 16 residues. From germline, CDR1 is SGHTA and CDR2 FQGNSA. This chain's CDR3 is CAGSPQLAGVAETQYF. The CDR3 DNA reads as TGTGCCGGCAGCCCCCAACTAGCGGGAGTGGCAGAGACCCAGTACTTC.

This clonotype was detected many times. V and J are TRBV27 and TRBJ1-1; a possible D gene is TRBD1 (5 bases). There are 16 residues in the CDR3. CDR1 and CDR2 (germline): MNHEY, SMNVEV (reference sequence). V was clipped by 2 bases and J by 1 base, with 14 bases between them. CDR3 amino acids: CASSLRRRGENTEAFF. CDR3 bases: TGTGCCAGCAGTTTAAGACGAAGGGGTGAGAACACTGAAGCTTTCTTT.

The genes are TRBV6-5 and TRBJ1-2; no definite D call. From germline, CDR1 is MNHEY and CDR2 SVGAGI. V lost 6 bases and J 8 bases, leaving 10 bases between the germline ends. This CDR3 is built from 11 residues. The CDR3 sequence is CASSSLGGYTF. For the CDR3, the DNA is TGTGCCAGCAGCTCACTGGGCGGCTACACCTTC.

The V gene is TRBV19, the J gene TRBJ2-7, with 9 bases identical to TRBD1. The CDR3 spans 14 residues. After removal of 7 bases from V and 6 bases from J, the junction contained 10 bases not matched to a gene. The V gene's germline CDR1 is LNHDA and CDR2 SQIVND (reference sequence). The CDR3 bases are TGTGCCAGTACCCGAACACAGGGGGCGGGCGAGCAGTACTTC. Translated: CASTRTQGAGEQYF.

This clonotype was seen a few times. The chain couples TRBV5-4 to TRBJ1-1, with unresolved D. Germline V gene data show CDR1 as SGHNT and CDR2 as YYREEE (reference sequence). V was clipped by 4 bases and J by 3 bases, with 10 bases between them. The CDR3 is 13 amino acids. CDR3 protein: CASSILVDTEAFF. The CDR3 bases are TGTGCCAGCAGCATACTGGTGGACACTGAAGCTTTCTTT.

This clonotype has a count of ten or more. The chain uses TRBV11-2 and TRBJ2-1; 11 nucleotides match TRBD2. The germline V gene has CDR1 SGHAT and CDR2 FQNNGV. With 5 bases clipped from V and 9 bases from J, the junction kept 12 bases outside the gene matches. The CDR3 spans 16 residues. CDR3 nucleotide sequence: TGTGCCAGCAGCAAAATTGGGGGACTAGCGGCGCTTGAGCAGTTCTTC. This sequence encodes CASSKIGGLAALEQFF.

In its sample, this clonotype was seen many times. The gene calls are TRBV7-2 and TRBJ2-3; D not resolved. The CDR3 has 12 residues. Trimming took 3 bases from V and 6 from J, leaving 7 bases between them. Germline values: CDR1 SGHTA, CDR2 FQGNSA. CDR3 residues: CASSFSRDTQYF. The DNA for the CDR3 is TGTGCCAGCAGCTTTAGCCGGGATACGCAGTATTTT.

This clonotype was detected ten times or more. A read error may produce the germline difference seen at one junction end. The J gene is TRBJ2-6, the V gene TRBV7-9; tentative D call: TRBD1 (6 bases). Germline CDR1 and CDR2: SEHNR and FQNEAQ (reference sequence). The CDR3 runs 19 residues. CDR3 amino acids: CASSLGTGKGPSGANVLAF. Written as DNA, the CDR3 is TGTGCCAGCAGCTTGGGAACAGGGAAGGGTCCCTCTGGGGCCAACGTCCTGGCTTTC.

Ten or more counts support this clonotype. The V and J genes are TRBV29-1 and TRBJ2-1; unclear D gene. The V end was cut by 3 bases, the J end by 5 bases, with 8 bases between. The CDR3 totals 12 residues. From germline, CDR1 is SQVTM and CDR2 ANQGSEA. The CDR3 DNA sequence: TGCAGCGTTGAGCACGGCAACAATGAGCAGTTCTTC. Translated: CSVEHGNNEQFF.

CDR3 DNA: TGTGCCAGCAGCTTCGCGGGAGGGCAAGAGACCCAGTACTTC. It specifies CASSFAGGQETQYF. The V and J genes are TRBV7-9 and TRBJ2-5; TRBD2 agrees at 9 bases. The CDR3 is made up of 14 amino acids. CDR1 SEHNR and CDR2 FQNEAQ come from the germline V gene (reference sequence). V trimming: 3 bases; J trimming: 2 bases; junction bases outside the gene matches: 1. The full variable domain, its missing parts supplied by reference TRBV7-9 and TRBJ2-5, is DTGVSQNPRHKITKRGQNVTFRCDPISEHNRLYWYRQTLGQGPEFLTYFQNEAQLEKSRLLSDRFSAERPKGSFSTLEIQRTEQGDSAMYLCASSFAGGQETQYFGPGTRLLVL.

Only a few counts were recorded for this clonotype. Since a much larger clone is just one base distant, this may be a read error. The rearrangement uses TRBV4-1 and TRBJ2-1; 11 nucleotides match TRBD2. There are 15 residues in the CDR3. CDR1 is MGHRA, CDR2 YSYEKL, per germline. This CDR3 reads CASSQTSGTYNGQFF. The CDR3 DNA is TGCGCCAGCAGCCAGACTAGCGGGACTTACAATGGGCAGTTCTTC.

This sequence joins TRBV12-3 or TRBV12-4 and TRBJ1-5; tentatively, D is TRBD1 (6 bases). The CDR3 sequence is 15 residues long. Trimming left V 6 bases short and J 0 bases short, with 12 bases between. The CDR3 sequence is CASRGQLDSNQPQHF. CDR3 nucleotides: TGTGCCAGCAGAGGACAGTTAGATAGCAATCAGCCCCAGCATTTT.

Comments on this clonotype: It may be a read error: a sequence one base away is much more abundant. The chain carries TRBV14 and TRBJ2-7, with D perhaps assigned TRBD1 or TRBD2 (5 bases each). The CDR3 contains 12 residues. CDR1 and CDR2 (germline): SGHDN, FVKESK. The CDR3 DNA sequence: TGTGCCAGCAGCCAGGGGACCTACGAGCGGTACTTC. Protein product: CASSQGTYERYF. Based on the CDR3 plus reference TRBV14 and TRBJ2-7, the full variable domain is EAGVTQFPSHSVIEKGQTVTLRCDPISGHDNLYWYRRVMGKEIKFLLHFVKESKQDESGMPNNRFLAERTGGTYSTLKVQPAELEDSGVYFCASSQGTYERYFGPGTRLTVT.